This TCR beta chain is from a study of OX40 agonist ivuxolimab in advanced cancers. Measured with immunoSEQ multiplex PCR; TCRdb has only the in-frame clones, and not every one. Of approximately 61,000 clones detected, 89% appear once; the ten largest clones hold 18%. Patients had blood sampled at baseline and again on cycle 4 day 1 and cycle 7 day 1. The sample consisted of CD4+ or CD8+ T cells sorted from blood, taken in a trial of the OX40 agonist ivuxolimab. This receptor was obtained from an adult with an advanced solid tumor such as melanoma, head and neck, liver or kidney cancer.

CDR3 nucleotides: TGTGCCAGCAGTACCGCCGGACTAGCGGTATACAATGAGCAGTTCTTC. Amino acids: CASSTAGLAVYNEQFF. The gene calls are TRBV2 and TRBJ2-1; 10 positions agree with TRBD2. V lost 5 bases, J lost 4 bases, and 8 bases stayed unmatched. The CDR3 covers 16 residues. Germline CDR1 SNHLY, CDR2 FYNNEI.